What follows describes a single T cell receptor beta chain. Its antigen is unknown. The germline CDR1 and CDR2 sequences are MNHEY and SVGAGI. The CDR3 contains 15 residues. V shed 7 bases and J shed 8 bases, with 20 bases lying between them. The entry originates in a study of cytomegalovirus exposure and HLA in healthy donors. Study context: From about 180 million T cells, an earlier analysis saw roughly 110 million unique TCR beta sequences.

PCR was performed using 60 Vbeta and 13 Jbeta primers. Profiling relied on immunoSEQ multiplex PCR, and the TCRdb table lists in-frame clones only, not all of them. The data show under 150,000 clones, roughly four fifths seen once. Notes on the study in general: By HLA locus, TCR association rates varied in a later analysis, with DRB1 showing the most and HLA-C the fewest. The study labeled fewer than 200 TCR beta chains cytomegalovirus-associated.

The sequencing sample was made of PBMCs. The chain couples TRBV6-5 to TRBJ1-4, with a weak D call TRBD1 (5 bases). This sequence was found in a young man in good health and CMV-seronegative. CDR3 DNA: TGTGCCAGCAACACCCAGGGTAGCCCCATAGAAAAACTGTTTTTT. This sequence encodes CASNTQGSPIEKLFF.